These 18 T cell receptor beta chains were all obtained from the same sample, sequenced in a study of identical twins. TCRdb fed the 5' RACE reads into MiXCR, producing one record per CDR3 protein. The data hold some 1,700,000 distinct CDR3 sequences, with more than 30% observed a single time. The sequencing input was cord blood. These receptors were collected from a newborn girl in good health.

This clonotype was seen more than once but under ten times. The chain combines TRBV5-1 with TRBJ2-5; 11 positions match TRBD2. CDR1 is SGHRS and CDR2 is YFSETQ in the germline V gene. The CDR3 has 16 amino acids. Trimming removed 0 bases from V and 4 bases from J; junction bases left unmatched: 5. CDR3 in DNA: TGCGCCAGCAGCTTGGGATCCGGACTAGCGGGAGAGACCCAGTACTTC. Amino acids: CASSLGSGLAGETQYF.

The chain joins TRBV5-1 to TRBJ1-4; a possible D gene is TRBD1 (6 bases). Germline-derived CDR1 and CDR2 are SGHRS and YFSETQ. The CDR3 totals 17 residues. The V gene lost 4 bases and the J gene lost 8 bases, with 24 bases spanning the gap. CDR3 in amino acids: CASSRSLAGGLKEKLFF. The CDR3 region has the DNA TGCGCCAGCAGCCGCTCCCTGGCGGGGGGGCTGAAGGAAAAACTGTTTTTT.

The chain is built from TRBV20-1 and TRBJ2-1, with D possibly being TRBD1 or TRBD2 (6 bases each). The J call may be mistaken, given a closer DNA end match to TRBJ2-7. CDR3 size: 14 residues. Germline CDR1 reads DFQATT; CDR2 reads SNEGSKA (reference sequence). The CDR3 DNA follows: TGCAGTGCTAGATGGCTGGGGGGCCGCTACGAGCAGTACTTC. It is translated as CSARWLGGRYEQYF.

This clonotype was counted a few times. The chain links TRBV20-1 to TRBJ2-1, with 13 bases lining up with TRBD2. Per germline, CDR1 DFQATT and CDR2 SNEGSKA (reference sequence). The CDR3 has 15 residues. Trimming at V came to 0 bases and at J to 9 bases, leaving 5 bases not matched to a gene. CDR3: CSARDQTSGRGEQFF. The CDR3 DNA is TGCAGTGCTAGAGATCAAACTAGCGGGAGGGGTGAGCAGTTCTTC.

This clonotype was picked up a small number of times. As DNA, the CDR3 is TGTGCCAGCAGTCCGCTCTTCTACAGGGACGATACCTACGAGCAGTACTTC. It encodes CASSPLFYRDDTYEQYF. V is TRBV27 and J is TRBJ2-7; D perhaps matches TRBD1 (6 bases). The germline V gene encodes CDR1 MNHEY and CDR2 SMNVEV (reference sequence). This CDR3 is built from 17 residues. V lost 5 bases and J lost 2, with 22 bases in between.

This clonotype was seen more than once but under ten times. The chain recombines TRBV12-3 or TRBV12-4 with TRBJ2-1; D ambiguous. This CDR3 has 15 residues. Trimming stripped 7 bases from V and 0 bases from J, with 13 bases between. The CDR3 region is CASTFVQSSYNEQFF. DNA for the CDR3: TGTGCCAGCACTTTCGTCCAGAGCTCCTACAATGAGCAGTTCTTC.

This clonotype was observed a handful of times. The chain has TRBV2 and TRBJ2-5; 7 nucleotides match TRBD1. The better agreement between TRBJ2-7 and the DNA end casts doubt on the J call. CDR1 is SNHLY, CDR2 FYNNEI, per germline. The CDR3 has 13 amino acids. DNA for the CDR3: TGTGCCAGCAGGCAGACAGGGTCAAACGAGCAGTACTTC. Its protein is CASRQTGSNEQYF.

This clonotype turned up a few times. The chain recombines TRBV28 with TRBJ2-1, with 11 bases matching TRBD2. Germline-derived CDR1 and CDR2 are MDHEN and SYDVKM. With V trimmed by 3 bases and J by 6 bases, 4 bases remained unmatched. This CDR3 spans 15 amino acids. The CDR3 protein is CASSFSGRGGNEQFF. The CDR3 DNA reads TGTGCCAGCAGTTTTAGCGGGAGGGGTGGCAATGAGCAGTTCTTC. Looking up the rest from reference TRBV28 and TRBJ2-1 gives the full variable domain: DVKVTQSSRYLVKRTGEKVFLECVQDMDHENMFWYRQDPGLGLRLIYFSYDVKMKEKGDIPEGYSVSREKKERFSLILESASTNQTSMYLCASSFSGRGGNEQFFGPGTRLTVL.

The J gene is TRBJ1-5, the V gene TRBV12-3 or TRBV12-4, with 7 bases fitting TRBD1. The CDR3 is made up of 16 amino acids. V lost 3 bases to trimming and J lost 0 bases; unmatched junction nucleotides: 5. This chain's CDR3 is CASSLQGEFSNQPQHF. Here the CDR3 DNA reads TGTGCCAGCAGTTTGCAGGGGGAGTTTAGCAATCAGCCCCAGCATTTT.

The J gene is TRBJ1-2, the V gene TRBV27; TRBD1 matches at 9 bases. J was trimmed by 7 bases and V by 6 bases; bases with no gene match: 15. Germline CDR1 is MNHEY and CDR2 is SMNVEV (reference sequence). The CDR3 sequence is 16 residues long. The CDR3, as DNA: TGTGCCAGCAGGATAAACACCGGGACAGGGTGGGGTGGCTACACCTTC. Protein: CASRINTGTGWGGYTF.

This clonotype has more than one count but fewer than ten. This chain links TRBV7-9 with TRBJ1-3; the D is unclear. CDR1 is SEHNR and CDR2 is FQNEAQ in the germline V gene (reference sequence). The CDR3 has 14 residues. V shed 1 base and J shed 4 bases, with 8 bases lying between them. In nucleotides, the CDR3 is TGTGCCAGCAGCTTAGGGGCGCCCGGAAACACCATATATTTT. This sequence encodes CASSLGAPGNTIYF.

This clonotype showed up just once. The chain uses TRBV6-5 and TRBJ1-4; 9 bases fit TRBD1. The CDR3 totals 14 residues. The junction had 11 bases not matched to a gene; V was cut back by 4 bases and J by 14 bases. CDR1 is MNHEY, CDR2 SVGAGI, per germline. CDR3 protein: CASSSLFGQGSLFF. DNA of the CDR3: TGTGCCAGCAGTTCCCTCTTCGGACAGGGGAGCCTGTTTTTT.

On this clonotype itself: At one of its ends the junction is not consistent with the germline gene, which may arise from a read error. The chain joins TRBV4-1 to TRBJ2-3, with 7 bases matching TRBD1. The germline gives CDR1 MGHRA, CDR2 YSYEKL. The CDR3 runs 19 residues. The CDR3 DNA is TGCGCCAGCAGCCAAGAGCCCTATCTCCGGGACAGAGGCACAGATACGCACTATTTT. Its protein is CASSQEPYLRDRGTDTHYF.

This clonotype was recorded only once. This rearrangement joins TRBV6-7 to TRBJ2-1, with 7 nucleotides matching TRBD2. TRBV6-7 is flagged as an ORF with uncertain function. The CDR3 loop spans 16 amino acids. V shed 7 bases, J shed 2 bases, and the junction held 11 bases outside the gene matches. The CDR3: CASNLVLLAPYNEQFF. CDR3 coding DNA: TGTGCCAGCAATTTGGTCTTACTAGCGCCCTACAATGAGCAGTTCTTC.

The chain has TRBV20-1 and TRBJ2-7; no firm D call. Germline loops: CDR1 DFQATT, CDR2 SNEGSKA (reference sequence). V gave up 0 bases and J gave up 2 bases, with 20 bases separating them. This CDR3 has 17 residues. CDR3 DNA: TGCAGTGCTAGAGAGGGTATAAGGGCCCCCAATCCCTACGAGCAGTACTTC. Protein: CSAREGIRAPNPYEQYF.

The rearrangement links TRBV7-8 to TRBJ2-5, with unresolved D. This CDR3 region has 11 residues. CDR1 is SGHVS, CDR2 FQNEAQ, per germline. The ends were cut back, 7 bases at V and 11 bases at J, with 14 bases in the middle. The CDR3 spells CASTRINEQYF. CDR3 DNA: TGTGCCAGCACCAGAATAAATGAGCAGTACTTC.

The chain links TRBV29-1 to TRBJ1-5; tentatively, D is TRBD1 (5 bases). V gave up 3 bases and J gave up 7 bases, with 13 bases separating them. CDR1 is SQVTM, CDR2 ANQGSEA, per germline. This CDR3 has 13 amino acids. The CDR3 reads CSVEAGSGQPQHF. The CDR3, as DNA: TGCAGCGTTGAGGCAGGGAGCGGGCAGCCCCAGCATTTT.

This clonotype has a handful of counts. The chain couples TRBV6-5 to TRBJ2-1; D is ambiguous. TRBJ2-7 matches the DNA end more closely, so the J call is doubtful. The germline gives CDR1 MNHEY, CDR2 SVGAGI. CDR3 length: 14 residues. The CDR3 reads CASSSRSLYNEQYF. In nucleotides, the CDR3 is TGTGCCAGCAGTTCCCGAAGTCTATACAATGAGCAGTACTTC.